A single sample is the source of the 11 T cell receptor beta chains below, sequenced in a study of blood T cell repertoires in COVID-19. Sequenced by immunoSEQ multiplex PCR; TCRdb stores in-frame clones only, minus some. This table has 100,000 to 150,000 clones, approximately 79% appearing once. The sample taken for sequencing was PBMCs or T cells enriched from blood (not recorded which). These receptors were collected from a man aged 40-49 years with acute COVID-19.

V gene TRBV27 combines with J gene TRBJ2-1; tentative D call: TRBD1 (6 bases). The CDR3 contains 15 residues. V was cut by 7 bases and J by 7 bases, with 20 bases left in between. The germline V gene has CDR1 MNHEY and CDR2 SMNVEV (reference sequence). The CDR3 here is CASTIRDTARNEQFF. In nucleotides, the CDR3 is TGTGCCAGCACCATCCGGGACACCGCAAGGAATGAGCAGTTCTTC.

This chain connects TRBV6-4 to TRBJ1-5, with D tentatively TRBD1 (6 bases). The germline V gene encodes CDR1 MRHNA and CDR2 SNTAGT. Trimming shortened V by 2 bases and J by 5 bases, and 10 bases separated the two germline ends. This CDR3 is 14 amino acids long. This CDR3 reads CASSDRGGDQPQHF. CDR3 DNA: TGTGCCAGCAGTGACCGAGGGGGGGATCAGCCCCAGCATTTT.

V is TRBV6-5 and J is TRBJ1-1; D is perhaps TRBD1 (6 bases). This CDR3 spans 15 amino acids. CDR1 and CDR2 from the germline V gene are MNHEY and SVGAGI. The V end was cut by 4 bases, the J end by 2 bases, with 14 bases between. CDR3 bases: TGTGCCAGCAGTTCCCACAGGGCCCACAACACTGAAGCTTTCTTT. Translated: CASSSHRAHNTEAFF.

This sequence joins TRBV6-5 and TRBJ2-5; D is possibly TRBD2 (6 bases). The germline CDR1 and CDR2 sequences are MNHEY and SVGAGI. CDR3 length: 14 residues. Trimming removed 0 bases at V and 1 base at J, with 6 bases between. CDR3 in amino acids: CASSYSEGQETQYF. CDR3 in DNA: TGTGCCAGCAGTTACTCGGAGGGCCAAGAGACCCAGTACTTC.

The chain recombines TRBV3-1 (or the pseudogene TRBV3-2) with TRBJ1-5; D gene unclear. Per germline, CDR1 LGHDT and CDR2 YNNKEL (reference sequence). CDR3 length equals 13 residues. V was clipped by 0 bases and J by 14 bases, with 14 bases between them. The CDR3 nucleotides read TGTGCCAGCAGCCAAGATCCGGCGGCTGTCAAGCATTTT. Residues: CASSQDPAAVKHF.

The gene calls are TRBV6-5 and TRBJ2-7; TRBD1 aligns across 9 bases. The CDR3 sequence is 16 residues long. Germline assignment: CDR1 MNHEY and CDR2 SVGAGI. The trim removed 4 bases at V and 3 bases at J, leaving 10 bases unmatched. This CDR3 reads CASSSRPQGAGYEQYF. Written as DNA, the CDR3 is TGTGCCAGCAGTTCCCGACCACAGGGGGCTGGCTACGAGCAGTACTTC.

This chain's CDR3 is CASSFTGGHTGELFF. The DNA of the CDR3 is TGTGCCAGCAGTTTTACAGGGGGGCACACCGGGGAGCTGTTTTTT. The chain recombines TRBV6-4 with TRBJ2-2; 8 bases align to TRBD1. V shed 5 bases and J 3 bases; nucleotides not matched to a gene: 5. Germline V CDR1 and CDR2: MRHNA, SNTAGT. This CDR3 has 15 amino acids.

In this sample, this clone turned up once. This chain connects TRBV11-2 to TRBJ1-2; D call uncertain. With 4 bases removed from V and 7 bases from J, the gap between germline ends came to 10 bases. The CDR3 sequence is 12 residues long. CDR1 is SGHAT, CDR2 FQNNGV, per germline. The CDR3 bases are TGTGCCAGCAGCTGGATGGAGAGTGGCTACACCTTC. This sequence encodes CASSWMESGYTF.

V and J are TRBV11-2 and TRBJ2-3; unclear D gene. The CDR3 length is 13 residues. Germline V gives CDR1 SGHAT, CDR2 FQNNGV. The V gene lost 2 bases and the J gene lost 3 bases, with 6 bases spanning the gap. CDR3 in amino acids: CASSLIETDTQYF. The CDR3 DNA is TGTGCCAGCAGCTTAATAGAGACAGATACGCAGTATTTT. The entire variable domain, with the rest obtained from reference TRBV11-2 and TRBJ2-3, is as follows: EAGVAQSPRYKIIEKRQSVAFWCNPISGHATLYWYQQILGQGPKLLIQFQNNGVVDDSQLPKDRFSAERLKGVDSTLKIQPAKLEDSAVYLCASSLIETDTQYFGPGTRLTVL.

The rearrangement joins TRBV12-3 or TRBV12-4 to TRBJ2-1, with TRBD2 as a possible D gene (5 bases). V was shortened by 6 bases and J by 8 bases, with 8 bases between the two germline ends. The CDR3 length is 11 residues. Here the CDR3 DNA reads TGTGCCAGCAGCTCGAGGGATGAGCAGTTCTTC. It specifies CASSSRDEQFF.

The chain couples TRBV25-1 to TRBJ2-2; D call uncertain. CDR3 size: 12 residues. V was shortened by 4 bases and J by 10 bases, with 10 bases between the two germline ends. CDR1 is MGHDK and CDR2 is SYGVNS in the germline V gene. The CDR3 loop reads CASSVTPTELFF. CDR3 sequence (DNA): TGTGCCAGCAGTGTTACACCCACGGAGCTGTTTTTT.